The entry below gives a single T cell receptor (beta chain) sequence along with its context. Profiling relied on immunoSEQ multiplex PCR, and the TCRdb table lists in-frame clones only, not all of them. This table has roughly 560,000 clones, approximately 80% appearing once. This CDR3 has 22 residues. In germline, CDR1 is LNHDA, CDR2 SQIVND (reference sequence). Trimming removed 3 bases from V and 4 bases from J; junction bases left unmatched: 23. The data belong to a study of shared T cell receptors in the human thymus. These data also formed part of another study, on human thymus T cells. That study reports: Surgeons resected thymus tissue during corrective heart surgery. Gene usage for V and J segments appeared biased in thymic and blood repertoires. Among unrelated individuals, related research reported thymic repertoires that overlapped highly.

This chain joins TRBV19 and TRBJ2-2, with 10 positions matching TRBD1. The sequence was obtained from a boy younger than two with a congenital heart defect. Sequencing input: thymocytes. The CDR3 nucleotides are TGTGCCAGTAGTATCAGGGGTGAACGGGACAGGGGACGATATCAGTTCACCGGGGAGCTGTTTTTT. Protein sequence: CASSIRGERDRGRYQFTGELFF.